These T cell receptor beta chains were read from a single sample in a study of cytotoxic CD8 clonotypes in ibrutinib-treated CLL. Data came from immunoSEQ multiplex PCR; TCRdb stores just in-frame clones and leaves some out. The data show more than 30,000 clones, with roughly three quarters seen just once and around a quarter held by the top ten. The sequences come from PBMCs, collected before ibrutinib treatment. The receptors stem from a human donor with chronic lymphocytic leukemia. Both conserved end residues are part of each CDR3. D genes are given only for firm matches. Only part of the rows carry a size: once, few, many, or a class if the clone is expanded.

abundance	j_gene	v_gene	d_gene	CDR3nt	CDR3aa
.	TRBJ1-4	TRBV28	.	TGTGCCAGCGGCAGAGGATATGAAAAACTGTTTTTT	CASGRGYEKLFF
.	TRBJ2-7	TRBV23-1	.	TGCGCCAGCAGTCTATCGGATCCCTACGAGCAGTACTTC	CASSLSDPYEQYF
.	TRBJ1-1	TRBV5-8	TRBD1	TGTGCCAGCAGCGAACGACGCGGACAGGGCTCGAACACTGAAGCTTTCTTT	CASSERRGQGSNTEAFF
.	TRBJ1-3	TRBV30	.	TGTGCCTGGAGTTCGGGTCATGCATCTGGAAACACCATATATTTT	CAWSSGHASGNTIYF
.	TRBJ2-2	TRBV7-2	.	TGTGCCAGCAGCTCGGACAGTTTCGGGGAGCTGTTTTTT	CASSSDSFGELFF
.	TRBJ1-1	TRBV6-5	.	TGTGCCAGCAGTTACCTTCGGCAGGAGAACACTGAAGCTTTCTTT	CASSYLRQENTEAFF
.	TRBJ1-4	TRBV2	TRBD1	TGTGCCAGCAGGCGGACAGGAAAGGGGAGGATAAATGAAAAACTGTTTTTT	CASRRTGKGRINEKLFF
.	TRBJ2-5	TRBV2	TRBD1	TGTGCCAGCAGACTGGACAGGGGGCTCGGGGAGACCCAGTACTTC	CASRLDRGLGETQYF
few	TRBJ2-6	TRBV2	.	TGTGCCAGCAGTGAAATATCTGGGGCCAACGTCCTGACTTTC	CASSEISGANVLTF
.	TRBJ2-1	TRBV6-5	TRBD2	TGTGCCAGCAGTTGGACTAGCGGGAACAATGAGCAGTTCTTC	CASSWTSGNNEQFF
.	TRBJ2-5	TRBV7-9	.	TGTGCCAGCAGCTTAGGGCCAGCGTACCAAGAGACCCAGTACTTC	CASSLGPAYQETQYF
.	TRBJ2-7	TRBV4-2	TRBD1	TGTGCCAGCAGCCAAGATCGGGCTGGACAGGGGGCCTACGAGCAGTACTTC	CASSQDRAGQGAYEQYF
.	TRBJ1-6	TRBV5-5	TRBD1	TGTGCCAGCAGCGTGGCAACGGACAGGAATAATTCACCCCTCCACTTT	CASSVATDRNNSPLHF
once	TRBJ1-1	TRBV7-8	.	TGTGCCAGCAGCTTATTTTTTAGGCCGGACATGAACACTGAAGCTTTCTTT	CASSLFFRPDMNTEAFF
.	TRBJ1-1	TRBV27	.	TGTGCCAGCAGTTTGTACGGACCGACGAACACTGAAGCTTTCTTT	CASSLYGPTNTEAFF
.	TRBJ2-7	TRBV7-6	TRBD2	TGTGCCAGCAGCTTAACTAGCGGGGCGAACTACGAGCAGTACTTC	CASSLTSGANYEQYF
.	TRBJ1-2	TRBV28	.	TGTGCCAGCAGTTCCCTCTATGGCTACACCTTC	CASSSLYGYTF
.	TRBJ1-6	TRBV2	TRBD1	TGTGCCAGCAGCGTGTCGGGACAGGGGAATTCACCCCTCCACTTT	CASSVSGQGNSPLHF
.	TRBJ1-1	TRBV13	.	TGTGCCAGCAGCTTAGCCGGGGGGAACACTGAAGCTTTCTTT	CASSLAGGNTEAFF
.	TRBJ2-7	TRBV5-1	TRBD1	TGCGCCAGCAGCGGACAGGGGGGGTACGAGCAGTACTTC	CASSGQGGYEQYF
.	TRBJ2-7	TRBV19	.	TGTGCCAGTAGTATTGAGGGCAGGACTGCCTACGAGCAGTACTTC	CASSIEGRTAYEQYF
once	TRBJ2-5	TRBV7-9	TRBD1	TGTGCCAGCAGCCCACCCCAGGGGGCGGAGACCCAGTACTTC	CASSPPQGAETQYF
.	TRBJ2-6	TRBV4-3	.	TGCGCCAGCAGCCAAGAAATTACGGGACTCCGAAGCTCTGGGGCCAACGTCCTGACTTTC	CASSQEITGLRSSGANVLTF
few	TRBJ2-7	TRBV10-3	TRBD2	TGTGCCAGCGGGACTAGCGGGGTCTACGAGCAGTACTTC	CASGTSGVYEQYF
.	TRBJ2-3	TRBV9	.	TGTGCCAGCAGCGTAACTACAGGGACAGATACGCAGTATTTT	CASSVTTGTDTQYF
.	TRBJ2-7	TRBV30	.	TGTGCCTGGAGTGGGCCCGGAGGCTACGAGCAGTACTTC	CAWSGPGGYEQYF
.	TRBJ1-2	TRBV6-5	.	TGTGCCAGCAGACGGTCCTACCAGAACTATGGCTACACCTTC	CASRRSYQNYGYTF
few	TRBJ2-7	TRBV6-5	TRBD2	TGTGCCAGCAGACTCGGACTAGCGGGAGAGCAGTACTTC	CASRLGLAGEQYF
.	TRBJ1-1	TRBV27	TRBD1	TGTGCCAGCAGTTTACAGGGGGCGAACACTGAAGCTTTCTTT	CASSLQGANTEAFF
.	TRBJ1-6	TRBV19	.	TGTGCCAGTTCTGTCCCCCAATCAGAACGGTCACCCCTCCACTTT	CASSVPQSERSPLHF
.	TRBJ2-1	TRBV30	.	TGTGCCTGGGGTACTAGAGGCCCCTACAATGAGCAGTTCTTC	CAWGTRGPYNEQFF
.	TRBJ2-4	TRBV18	TRBD2	TGTGCCAGCTCACCACCGGGACTAGCGGGAGCCGTAGCCAAAAACATTCAGTACTTC	CASSPPGLAGAVAKNIQYF
.	TRBJ1-3	TRBV7-6	.	TGTGCCAGCAGCCGCGCAGGAGACTCTGGAAACACCATATATTTT	CASSRAGDSGNTIYF
.	TRBJ2-5	TRBV6-5	TRBD2	TGTGCCAGCTCACCGGGAGGCGCAGAGACCCAGTACTTC	CASSPGGAETQYF
.	TRBJ1-1	TRBV5-8	.	TGTGCCAGCAGACAGATTGAGGTAGGGACGAACACTGAAGCTTTCTTT	CASRQIEVGTNTEAFF
.	TRBJ1-2	TRBV9	TRBD1	TGTGCCAGTGCCCTCCGTGGACAGGGGGATGGCTACACCTTC	CASALRGQGDGYTF
.	TRBJ2-1	TRBV5-1	TRBD2	TGCGCCAGCAGCTTGGTACCGGGACTAGCATACAATGAGCAGTTCTTC	CASSLVPGLAYNEQFF
.	TRBJ2-7	TRBV19	.	TGTGCCAGTAGTCTTGGGGGTGCCGGTGAGCAGTACTTC	CASSLGGAGEQYF
.	TRBJ2-7	TRBV7-9	.	TGTGCCAGCAGCTTAACGGGAGTAATTTACGAGCAGTACTTC	CASSLTGVIYEQYF
many	TRBJ1-5	TRBV7-2	.	TGTGCCAGCAGCTTAGATTGGGGGGCTCGGCAGCCCCAGCATTTT	CASSLDWGARQPQHF
.	TRBJ2-5	TRBV30	.	TGTGCCTGGGGATCCCCGGGGTGGGAGACCCAGTACTTC	CAWGSPGWETQYF
.	TRBJ2-7	TRBV9	.	TGTGCCAGCAGCGTAGTGGAGACCGCGGGTTTGCAGTACTTC	CASSVVETAGLQYF
few	TRBJ2-1	TRBV7-2	TRBD2	TGTGCCAGCAGCCTGCGACTAGCGGGAGTCCCCGAGGGTGAGCAGTTCTTC	CASSLRLAGVPEGEQFF
.	TRBJ1-1	TRBV7-9	.	TGTGCCAGCAGCTGGTGGACAGTCGGCACTGAAGCTTTCTTT	CASSWWTVGTEAFF
.	TRBJ2-7	TRBV7-9	.	TGTGCCAGCAGCCCGCAATCCTACGAGCAGTACTTC	CASSPQSYEQYF
.	TRBJ1-1	TRBV5-8	.	TGTGCCAGCAGCGGATGGGGCGGAGGCACTGAAGCTTTCTTT	CASSGWGGGTEAFF
.	TRBJ1-2	TRBV10-2	.	TGCGCCAGCAGACAGGGTTTAGGCTATGGCTACACCTTC	CASRQGLGYGYTF
.	TRBJ2-6	TRBV11-3	.	TGTGCCAGCAGCGGACAGCATCGACAAAGTCGGGCCAACGTCCTGACTTTC	CASSGQHRQSRANVLTF
.	TRBJ1-4	TRBV5-1	TRBD1	TGCGCCAGCAGCAGGGACAGGGATAATGAAAAACTGTTTTTT	CASSRDRDNEKLFF
.	TRBJ2-2	TRBV5-6	.	TGTGCCAGCAGCTTTGGGGGCACGAACACCGGGGAGCTGTTTTTT	CASSFGGTNTGELFF
.	TRBJ2-7	TRBV10-3	TRBD1	TGTGCCATCAGTACGACAGGGGGCCCCTACGAGCAGTACTTC	CAISTTGGPYEQYF
few	TRBJ1-1	TRBV7-9	.	TGTGCCAGCAGCCCCCGGACAGCCTTGAACACTGAAGCTTTCTTT	CASSPRTALNTEAFF
.	TRBJ2-2	TRBV19	.	TGTGCCAGTAGTATGGGTGGAATCGGGACCGGGGAGCTGTTTTTT	CASSMGGIGTGELFF
.	TRBJ2-7	TRBV5-1	TRBD1	TGCGCCAGCAGCCCCGGTGGGACAGGGATCTCCTACGAGCAGTACTTC	CASSPGGTGISYEQYF
medium-sized	TRBJ2-3	TRBV28	.	TGTGCCAGCAGTTTAGAGGCCCTCGGCCAGGCGGGCACAGATACGCAGTATTTT	CASSLEALGQAGTDTQYF
.	TRBJ2-7	TRBV4-2	.	TGTGCCAGCAGCCAAGATCTGGCCTCCGCTAAACAGTACTTC	CASSQDLASAKQYF